This T cell receptor (beta chain) was recovered during a study of cytomegalovirus exposure and HLA in healthy donors. Each donor was nominally healthy when sampled (though unrecorded immune exposures were likely). Both 60 Vbeta primers and 13 Jbeta primers went into the PCR. Measured with immunoSEQ multiplex PCR; TCRdb has only the in-frame clones, and not every one. The table includes approximately 100,000 clones, 60% to 85% detected once. Findings and limits, study-wide: Being productive about 90% or about 30% of the time was typical of most TCR beta V segments in an earlier analysis. In a later analysis, TCR beta V- and J-gene trimming showed a link to a missense DCLRE1C variant. Other equally common chains were less clonally expanded than HLA-associated TCR beta chains, a later analysis showed.

The sample holds one count of this clone. The antigen is undetermined. The CDR3 covers 15 residues. The sample consisted of PBMCs. The genes are TRBV1 and TRBJ2-3; no DNA check was done on the table's D call, TRBD2. TRBV1 is noted as a pseudogene. The TCR was taken from a female donor in good health and CMV-seronegative. The CDR3 loop is CTSSQSGDRPDTQYF. The CDR3 nucleotides are TGCACCAGCAGCCAGAGCGGGGATCGTCCAGATACGCAGTATTTT.